These 16 T cell receptor beta chains were sequenced from one sample in a study of shared clonotypes between healthy human individuals. Profiling relied on immunoSEQ multiplex PCR, and the TCRdb table lists in-frame clones only, not all of them. The data show roughly 2,300,000 clones, 85% to 95% seen once. The sequencing sample was made of naive CD4+ T cells from PBMCs. Subset: CD45RA+ positively selected. The source of these receptors is a man aged 18 to 29 in good health. Some clones in this sample may be carry-over from other donors' samples.

J is TRBJ2-2 and V is TRBV28; no clear D. Germline V gene lookup returns CDR1 MDHEN and CDR2 SYDVKM. This CDR3 has 14 residues. Trimming removed 7 bases at V and 2 bases at J, with 11 bases between. Here the CDR3 reads CASTRSLNTGELFF. The CDR3 region has the DNA TGTGCCAGCACCCGATCCTTAAACACCGGGGAGCTGTTTTTT.

The chain combines TRBV27 with TRBJ2-1; possible D gene TRBD1, 6 bases. Germline CDR1 reads MNHEY; CDR2 reads SMNVEV (reference sequence). Trimming stripped 3 bases from V and 6 bases from J, with 21 bases between. There are 17 residues in the CDR3. The CDR3 loop reads CASSLFSVQGEGNEQFF. The CDR3 DNA sequence: TGTGCCAGCAGTTTGTTTTCGGTACAGGGCGAGGGCAATGAGCAGTTCTTC.

About this clone: Other DNA variants within this sample encode the same CDR3. The chain carries TRBV5-1 and TRBJ2-5; D is uncertain. The V gene's germline CDR1 is SGHRS and CDR2 YFSETQ. The CDR3 runs 13 residues. V gave up 0 bases and J gave up 2 bases, with 5 bases separating them. The CDR3 nucleotides read TGCGCCAGCAGCTTGGTACTACAAGAGACCCAGTACTTC. Translated, it gives CASSLVLQETQYF.

The rearrangement joins TRBV25-1 to TRBJ2-6; the D is unclear. CDR3 length: 14 amino acids. V gave up 5 bases and J gave up 0 bases, with 5 bases separating them. The germline CDR1 and CDR2 sequences are MGHDK and SYGVNS. The CDR3 spells CASSLGSGANVLTF. CDR3 nucleotides: TGTGCCAGCAGTCTTGGCTCTGGGGCCAACGTCCTGACTTTC.

Concerning this clone: In the same sample, other DNA sequences code for this CDR3. The V call is TRBV6-1, the J call TRBJ2-5, with D tentatively TRBD1 (5 bases). CDR3 size: 13 residues. Trimming stripped 2 bases from V and 4 bases from J, with 8 bases between. Germline V gene data show CDR1 as MNHNS and CDR2 as SASEGT. As DNA, the CDR3 is TGTGCCAGCAGTGAATTTCAGGGAGAGACCCAGTACTTC. Translation: CASSEFQGETQYF.

This chain joins TRBV19 and TRBJ1-5; TRBD1 agrees at 7 bases. This CDR3 is 20 amino acids long. V dropped 4 bases and J dropped 7; count of bases not matched to a gene: 25. Germline CDR1 and CDR2: LNHDA and SQIVND (reference sequence). CDR3 DNA sequence: TGTGCCAGTAGTACAAGAAAACCGGGACAGAGCACCAGAATAGCCCAGCCCCAGCATTTT. This codes for CASSTRKPGQSTRIAQPQHF.

This clone was counted once. The CDR3 protein is CASSLVEHWEQYF. DNA for the CDR3: TGTGCCAGCAGCTTAGTCGAGCACTGGGAGCAGTACTTC. The gene calls are TRBV7-2 and TRBJ2-7; D ambiguous. Germline V CDR1 and CDR2: SGHTA, FQGNSA. Trimming pared 1 base from V and 7 bases from J, leaving 11 bases between. The CDR3 runs to 13 residues.

The rearrangement uses TRBV11-2 and TRBJ2-4; 7 bases align to TRBD2. This CDR3 is built from 17 residues. Losses at the gene ends were 5 bases for V and 6 bases for J; bases not matched to a gene: 16. Germline CDR1 SGHAT, CDR2 FQNNGV. The CDR3 spells CASSPDGGGPRINIQYF. CDR3 DNA sequence: TGTGCCAGCAGCCCAGACGGGGGAGGGCCGAGGATAAACATTCAGTACTTC.

CDR3 amino acids: CASRTGGTGIDTDTQYF. CDR3 DNA: TGTGCCAGCAGGACCGGTGGGACAGGGATTGATACAGATACGCAGTATTTT. The chain links TRBV28 to TRBJ2-3; 9 bases agree with TRBD1. Germline CDR1 is MDHEN and CDR2 is SYDVKM. The CDR3 runs 17 residues. V was clipped by 6 bases and J by 3 bases; unmatched bases: 13. Full variable domain (missing parts from reference TRBV28 and TRBJ2-3): DVKVTQSSRYLVKRTGEKVFLECVQDMDHENMFWYRQDPGLGLRLIYFSYDVKMKEKGDIPEGYSVSREKKERFSLILESASTNQTSMYLCASRTGGTGIDTDTQYFGPGTRLTVL.

The chain carries TRBV18 and TRBJ1-5; D possibly corresponds to TRBD1 (5 bases). Germline V gene sequence: CDR1 KGHSH, CDR2 LQKENI. V was pared by 3 bases and J by 0 bases, with 12 bases between. The CDR3 loop spans 16 amino acids. The CDR3 coding sequence is TGTGCCAGCTCACCCGGGACGGCGTATAGCAATCAGCCCCAGCATTTT. It yields the protein CASSPGTAYSNQPQHF.

The V and J genes are TRBV21-1 and TRBJ2-2; the D call TRBD1 from the table was never checked on the DNA. TRBV21-1 is reported as a pseudogene. The CDR3 is made up of 16 amino acids. The CDR3 DNA reads TGTGCCAGCAGCAATTTGTGGCCAGGGAACACCGGGGAGCTGTTTTTT. It translates to CASSNLWPGNTGELFF.

This clone was picked up one time. The chain links TRBV28 to TRBJ2-1; 7 nucleotides align to TRBD2. CDR3 length: 16 residues. The germline CDR1 and CDR2 sequences are MDHEN and SYDVKM. The V gene end was trimmed by 6 bases and the J gene end by 3 bases; junction bases not matched to a gene: 11. This CDR3 is CASSRPGTTSYNEQFF. CDR3 DNA sequence: TGTGCCAGCAGCCGACCAGGGACTACCAGCTACAATGAGCAGTTCTTC.

This clone appeared a single time. V usage is TRBV4-1 and J usage is TRBJ2-3, with 7 bases that match TRBD1. From germline, CDR1 is MGHRA and CDR2 YSYEKL. J gave up 4 bases and V 1 base, and 11 bases lay outside the gene matches. The CDR3 is 17 residues long. In DNA form, the CDR3 reads TGCGCCAGCAGCCAAGGCCCCCTTCAAGGGGGCGCAGATACGCAGTATTTT. This sequence encodes CASSQGPLQGGADTQYF.

The genes are TRBV6-1 and TRBJ2-1; TRBD2 might be the D (5 bases). V lost 2 bases to trimming and J lost 6 bases, with 11 bases between them. The CDR3 has 14 residues. In germline, CDR1 is MNHNS, CDR2 SASEGT. This CDR3 is CASSERGSVNEQFF. DNA of the CDR3: TGTGCCAGCAGTGAACGCGGTAGCGTCAATGAGCAGTTCTTC.

The chain is built from TRBV18 and TRBJ1-1; D ambiguous. V was clipped by 2 bases and J by 4 bases, with 11 bases between them. Germline values: CDR1 KGHSH, CDR2 LQKENI. This CDR3 contains 14 residues. The CDR3 loop reads CASSPIHGGTEAFF. The CDR3 bases are TGTGCCAGCTCACCAATTCATGGCGGCACTGAAGCTTTCTTT.

Of note for this clone: The same CDR3 also results from other DNA sequences found in this sample. This chain uses TRBV7-9 with TRBJ2-7, with D possibly TRBD2 on 6 matching bases. The V and J ends lost 4 bases and 2 bases respectively, with 12 bases between them. This CDR3 is built from 14 residues. CDR1 and CDR2 (germline): SEHNR, FQNEAQ (reference sequence). Here the CDR3 reads CASSSSGLTYEQYF. The CDR3 DNA follows: TGTGCCAGCAGCTCGTCGGGACTCACCTACGAGCAGTACTTC.